This paragraph covers one T cell receptor (beta chain) sequence. No cognate antigen has been identified for it. No clone much larger than this one lies a single base away; base qualities are absent. This sample is drawn from a study of blood T cell repertoires in COVID-19 (dated by TCRdb to the early 2020s). A note on the overall study: The collaborator samples originated in the United States, Italy and Spain and spanned the acute and convalescent phases of COVID-19. The samples were drawn from two sources: the first 160 participants of the ongoing ImmuneRACE study, and 1,254 subjects contributed by 6 global collaborators. The repertoires were released in a freely available public database intended as a resource for research on the immune response to SARS-CoV-2. The dataset comprised deeply sampled blood TCRbeta repertoires from subjects exposed to, actively infected with, or recovered from COVID-19. Where available, HLA class I and class II types were taken from metadata supplied by the sample provider and were not determined by assay-based typing. The sample metadata nearly always contained a de-identified subject ID, COVID-19 status, age in years and sex. The material from the prospective study consisted of cDNA or gDNA derived from T cells, B-cell-depleted T cells, or PBMCs.

The CDR1 and CDR2 encoded by the germline V gene (reference sequence) are SEHNR and FQNEAQ. Trimming removed 5 bases from V and 5 bases from J, leaving 15 bases between the germline ends. The CDR3 runs 14 residues from the cysteine to the phenylalanine. Here the CDR3 DNA is all that survives: 42 bases in frame from base 1. The immunoSEQ Assay, a bias-controlled multiplex PCR, was used to amplify TCRbeta CDR3 regions from genomic DNA. For the original study's pipeline: Nucleated cell counts per sample were estimated from amplification of reference gene primers within the assay. To quantify the absolute abundance of each unique TCRbeta CDR3 rearrangement, sequence reads were collapsed and filtered. For each sample, productive Simpson clonality was calculated by taking the square root of Simpson's diversity index across productive rearrangements. Entries here come from immuneACCESS through TCRdb and include only in-frame sequences with V and J called. Some clones fail to appear in such tables; in the studies checked, an unresolved V gene covers under half of the shortfall, and the cause of the remainder is unknown. V, J and clone size derive from that table, while D and trimming were established from the DNA sequence. The sample table holds 150,000 to 200,000 clones, of which around 82% were seen once. The ten largest clonotypes hold roughly 7% of the sample.

At one collaborating source in Seattle, patients were enrolled during active infection and were followed longitudinally through the course of disease. Each collaborating institution followed its own protocols to collect whole blood in K2EDTA tubes. For TCRbeta analysis, collaborators shipped samples in one of three forms: frozen whole blood, isolated PBMCs, or DNA extracted from either of those sample types. Findings and caveats that apply to the study as a whole: How much clinical and demographic metadata was included differed by source and by participant, and the metadata was provided uncurated.

This clonotype originated in a woman in her thirties or forties with COVID-19, enrolled during active disease. Sequenced input: peripheral blood. The rearranged chain carries TRBV7-9 and TRBJ1-2, with TRBD1 tentatively as D gene (5 bases match). The DNA is TGTGCCAGCAGCCGAAGCGACAGCGAGTATGGCTACACCTTC. The translation is CASSRSDSEYGYTF.